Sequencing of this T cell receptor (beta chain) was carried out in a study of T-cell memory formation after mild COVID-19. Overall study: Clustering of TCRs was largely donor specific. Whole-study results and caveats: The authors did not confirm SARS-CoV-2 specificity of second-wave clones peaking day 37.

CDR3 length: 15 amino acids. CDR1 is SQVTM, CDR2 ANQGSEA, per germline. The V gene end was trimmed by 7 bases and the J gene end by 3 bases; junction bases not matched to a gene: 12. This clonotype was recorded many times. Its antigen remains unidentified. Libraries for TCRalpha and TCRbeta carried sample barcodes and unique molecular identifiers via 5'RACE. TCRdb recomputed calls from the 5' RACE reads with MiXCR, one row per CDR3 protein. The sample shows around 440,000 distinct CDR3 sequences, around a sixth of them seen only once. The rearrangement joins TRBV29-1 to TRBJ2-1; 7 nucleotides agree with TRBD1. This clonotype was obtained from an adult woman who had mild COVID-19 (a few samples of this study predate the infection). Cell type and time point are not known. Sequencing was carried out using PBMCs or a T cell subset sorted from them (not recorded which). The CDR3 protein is CSADPSRGIYNEQFF. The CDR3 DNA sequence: TGCAGCGCCGACCCCTCCAGGGGGATCTACAATGAGCAGTTCTTC.